This TCR beta chain is from a study of blood T cells in healthy people across ages. Study at large: When template switching was applied, about one barcoded beta molecule was captured per two T cells.

A second about 6 to 12 cycle PCR used barcoded and J-beta primers. A single record per CDR3 protein comes from TCRdb applying MiXCR to the 5' RACE reads. The table has about 650,000 distinct CDR3 sequences, 52% seen once. Germline CDR1 SGHRS, CDR2 YFSETQ. CDR3 length equals 15 residues. V lost 1 base, J lost 7 bases, and 14 bases lay in between. In this sample, this clonotype turned up many times. V and J are TRBV5-1 and TRBJ1-4, with TRBD1 as a possible D gene (5 bases). The TCR was taken from a woman older than 75 in good health. The material sequenced was blood. The CDR3 sequence is CASSLTGLAPEKLFF. The CDR3 bases are TGCGCCAGCAGCTTGACAGGCTTGGCCCCTGAAAAACTGTTTTTT.